This T cell receptor beta chain was identified in a study of molecular identifiers for immune sequencing clone quantification. Study details: In the replicates, RNA derived from about 20,000 or 100,000 naive CD8 cells was divided into five parts, and four were sequenced.

From 20,000 to 1,000,000 sorted cells, naive CD8 libraries were generated with 10%, 30% or 50% RNA. CD8+CD4-CCR7+CD45RA+ sorting gave the naive CD8 T cells. There are a few counts of this clonotype. With listed TCR primers and previously described methods, bulk TCR libraries were prepared. TCRdb redid the calling of the PCR reads with MiXCR, one entry per CDR3 protein. The sample has about 320,000 distinct CDR3 sequences; roughly 23% are singletons. Germline loops: CDR1 MNHNS, CDR2 SASEGT. This CDR3 spans 11 amino acids. V lost 3 bases and J lost 2, with 1 base in between. The TCR comes from a human donor in good health. Some libraries in this study had Jurkat cell RNA spiked in. The chain carries TRBV6-1 and TRBJ1-2; D remains unclear. Input material: naive CD8+ T cells from blood, with Jurkat cell RNA spiked in. Regarding subset: FACS-sorted CD8+CD4-CCR7+CD45RA+ naive T cells. CDR3 coding DNA: TGTGCCAGCAGTGAGAACTATGGCTACACCTTC. This gives the protein CASSENYGYTF.